These 23 T cell receptor beta chains came from one sample sequenced in a study of shared clonotypes between healthy human individuals. The protocol was immunoSEQ multiplex PCR, while the TCRdb copy is restricted to in-frame clones and leaves out a portion. The table includes 2 million to 2.5 million clones, 90% to 95% detected once. Sequenced sample: naive CD4+ T cells sorted from blood. Subset: CD45RA+ positively selected. These receptors came from a man between 18 and 35 years old in good health.

The chain is built from TRBV9 and TRBJ2-7; D possibly uses TRBD1 or TRBD2 (5 bases each). The CDR3 spans 16 residues. The germline gives CDR1 SGDLS, CDR2 YYNGEE. With 3 bases removed from V and 0 bases from J, the gap between germline ends came to 16 bases. CDR3 region: CASSEDPGTVSYEQYF. CDR3 coding DNA: TGTGCCAGCAGCGAGGATCCCGGGACGGTCTCCTACGAGCAGTACTTC.

The CDR3 DNA sequence: TGTGCCAGCGCCTATGTGGCAGGGAAAGGCTACGAGCAGTACTTC. It encodes CASAYVAGKGYEQYF. The chain links TRBV6-6 to TRBJ2-7, with D possibly being TRBD1 (5 bases). Germline V gene lookup returns CDR1 MNHNY and CDR2 SVGAGI (reference sequence). V was trimmed by 8 bases and J by 3 bases, leaving 20 bases between them. There are 15 residues in the CDR3.

The chain recombines TRBV5-4 with TRBJ1-6; D may be TRBD1 (5 bases). The CDR3 totals 15 residues. Germline CDR1 and CDR2: SGHNT and YYREEE (reference sequence). V lost 0 bases to trimming and J lost 4 bases, with 8 bases between them. In DNA, the CDR3 is TGTGCCAGCAGCTTGGAAGGACATTATAATTCACCCCTCCACTTT. Translation: CASSLEGHYNSPLHF. Variable domain in full (rest from reference TRBV5-4 and TRBJ1-6): ETGVTQSPTHLIKTRGQQVTLRCSSQSGHNTVSWYQQALGQGPQFIFQYYREEENGRGNFPPRFSGLQFPNYSSELNVNALELDDSALYLCASSLEGHYNSPLHFGNGTRLTVT.

The chain is built from TRBV7-8 and TRBJ2-1; no clear D gene. The CDR3 extends over 14 amino acids. V lost 3 bases to trimming and J lost 4 bases, with 10 bases between them. Germline V lookup: CDR1 SGHVS, CDR2 FQNEAQ. In DNA form, the CDR3 reads TGTGCCAGCAGCTTTGGCAACGCGTACAATGAGCAGTTCTTC. Encoded protein: CASSFGNAYNEQFF.

This rearrangement joins TRBV7-3 to TRBJ2-3; D may correspond to TRBD1 or TRBD2 (5 bases each). CDR3 length: 13 residues. Trimming took 3 bases from V and 3 from J, leaving 7 bases between them. Germline loops: CDR1 SGHTA, CDR2 FQGTGA. Written as DNA, the CDR3 is TGTGCCAGCAGCTTCGGGGCTACAGATACGCAGTATTTT. Its translation: CASSFGATDTQYF.

The rearrangement uses TRBV18 and TRBJ1-2; D unclear. V shed 3 bases and J shed 8 bases, with 10 bases lying between them. The germline V gene has CDR1 KGHSH and CDR2 LQKENI. There are 12 residues in the CDR3. The CDR3 coding sequence is TGTGCCAGCTCACCCTCAGTCGGCGGCTACACCTTC. It codes for CASSPSVGGYTF.

Only one count was recorded for this clone. The V and J genes are TRBV5-1 and TRBJ2-1; 9 bases map to TRBD2. Per the germline V gene, CDR1 is SGHRS and CDR2 is YFSETQ. The CDR3 has 15 amino acids. V lost 4 bases to trimming and J lost 0 bases; unmatched junction nucleotides: 2. CDR3 loop: CASSVSGSSYNEQFF. The DNA for the CDR3 is TGCGCCAGCAGCGTTAGCGGGAGCTCCTACAATGAGCAGTTCTTC. Drawing the rest from reference TRBV5-1 and TRBJ2-1, the complete variable domain is KAGVTQTPRYLIKTRGQQVTLSCSPISGHRSVSWYQQTPGQGLQFLFEYFSETQRNKGNFPGRFSGRQFSNSRSEMNVSTLELGDSALYLCASSVSGSSYNEQFFGPGTRLTVL.

This chain connects TRBV7-6 to TRBJ2-2, with unresolved D. V was clipped by 5 bases and J by 5 bases, with 9 bases between them. The CDR3 runs 13 residues. Germline loops: CDR1 SGHVS, CDR2 FNYEAQ. The CDR3 here is CASSQAITGELFF. In DNA, the CDR3 is TGTGCCAGCAGCCAAGCGATTACCGGGGAGCTGTTTTTT.

The chain joins TRBV28 to TRBJ1-3; D is possibly TRBD1 (5 bases). Germline assignment: CDR1 MDHEN and CDR2 SYDVKM. The CDR3 loop spans 15 amino acids. V was shortened by 7 bases and J by 0 bases, with 13 bases between the two germline ends. The CDR3 loop is CASILGARSGNTIYF. The CDR3 bases are TGTGCCAGCATCCTCGGGGCACGCTCTGGAAACACCATATATTTT.

The rearrangement joins TRBV29-1 to TRBJ2-6; 12 nucleotides align to TRBD1. This CDR3 is built from 16 residues. V lost 4 bases to trimming and J lost 2 bases; unmatched junction nucleotides: 3. Germline V gene lookup returns CDR1 SQVTM and CDR2 ANQGSEA. CDR3 residues: CSVAGQGAAGANVLTF. CDR3 nucleotides: TGCAGCGTTGCGGGACAGGGGGCAGCTGGGGCCAACGTCCTGACTTTC.

The rearrangement uses TRBV11-3 and TRBJ2-3; D uncertain. With 3 bases removed from V and 6 bases from J, the gap between germline ends came to 13 bases. This CDR3 is 14 amino acids long. Germline-derived CDR1 and CDR2 are SGHNT and YENEEA. Here the CDR3 reads CASSLAASLDTQYF. The CDR3 bases are TGTGCCAGCAGCTTGGCGGCTTCTTTGGATACGCAGTATTTT.

The chain combines TRBV6-5 with TRBJ2-7; D might be TRBD2 (6 bases). CDR3 length equals 15 residues. Germline V gene data show CDR1 as MNHEY and CDR2 as SVGAGI. V shed 5 bases and J shed 2 bases, with 16 bases lying between them. The CDR3 nucleotides are TGTGCCAGCAGTAGAAGTGGGGACTCTGCCTACGAGCAGTACTTC. It is translated as CASSRSGDSAYEQYF.

The chain joins TRBV5-6 to TRBJ1-1; TRBD1 is a possible D gene (6 bases). The germline V gene encodes CDR1 SGHDT and CDR2 YYEEEE. V was shortened by 0 bases and J by 4 bases, with 19 bases between the two germline ends. The CDR3 loop spans 17 amino acids. The CDR3, as DNA: TGTGCCAGCAGCTTGGGGTTTACAGGGAGAAAAGGCACTGAAGCTTTCTTT. Its translation is CASSLGFTGRKGTEAFF.

The rearrangement links TRBV5-1 to TRBJ2-5; 9 nucleotides line up with TRBD2. The V gene's germline CDR1 is SGHRS and CDR2 YFSETQ. This CDR3 spans 15 amino acids. The trim removed 2 bases at V and 5 bases at J, leaving 7 bases unmatched. The CDR3 nucleotides are TGCGCCAGCAGCTTTAGTAGCGGGAGTGGTGAGACCCAGTACTTC. Its translation is CASSFSSGSGETQYF.

The chain couples TRBV10-1 to TRBJ2-5, with no clear D. This CDR3 has 11 amino acids. Germline lookup yields CDR1 WNHNN and CDR2 SYGVQD (reference sequence). V dropped 7 bases and J dropped 9 bases, with 12 bases sitting between them. The CDR3 loop reads CASTSLTPQYF. The CDR3, as DNA: TGCGCCAGCACGTCTCTAACGCCCCAGTACTTC.

J is TRBJ2-1 and V is TRBV29-1; 8 nucleotides agree with TRBD2. The germline V gene has CDR1 SQVTM and CDR2 ANQGSEA. Trimming removed 8 bases from V and 0 bases from J; junction bases left unmatched: 21. The CDR3 extends over 19 amino acids. CDR3 residues: CSYERAWGLAGVSYNEQFF. CDR3 coding DNA: TGCAGCTATGAGAGGGCCTGGGGGCTAGCGGGTGTCTCCTACAATGAGCAGTTCTTC.

This chain joins TRBV6-5 and TRBJ1-1; D remains unclear. This CDR3 region has 14 residues. The V end was cut by 4 bases, the J end by 1 base, with 10 bases between. CDR1 is MNHEY, CDR2 SVGAGI, per germline. CDR3 DNA: TGTGCCAGCAGTTTGAACCCCAAGAACACTGAAGCTTTCTTT. Translated, it gives CASSLNPKNTEAFF.

In this sample, this clone turned up once. The V gene is TRBV2, the J gene TRBJ2-2; no firm D call. CDR1 and CDR2 from the germline V gene are SNHLY and FYNNEI. The CDR3 has 14 amino acids. With 4 bases removed from V and 1 base from J, the gap between germline ends came to 7 bases. The CDR3 nucleotides read TGTGCCAGCAGTGTACTCCGGAACACCGGGGAGCTGTTTTTT. The encoded protein is CASSVLRNTGELFF.

The chain uses TRBV2 and TRBJ2-1; 12 bases map to TRBD2. Germline V CDR1 and CDR2: SNHLY, FYNNEI. The V and J ends lost 6 bases and 10 bases, in that order; junction bases with no gene match: 1. The CDR3 has 12 amino acids. The DNA for the CDR3 is TGTGCCAGCAGAACTAGCGGGAGGGAGCAGTTCTTC. Translated: CASRTSGREQFF. The full variable domain, in which reference TRBV2 and TRBJ2-1 provide the parts outside the CDR3, is EPEVTQTPSHQVTQMGQEVILRCVPISNHLYFYWYRQILGQKVEFLVSFYNNEISEKSEIFDDQFSVERPDGSNFTLKIRSTKLEDSAMYFCASRTSGREQFFGPGTRLTVL.

V is TRBV7-2 and J is TRBJ2-1; possibly TRBD2 for D (6 bases). This CDR3 has 16 amino acids. The V end lost 5 bases, the J end lost 9 bases, and 23 bases lay between the germline ends. Germline V CDR1 and CDR2: SGHTA, FQGNSA. CDR3 sequence reads: CASSPLGGSPVGEQFF. As DNA, the CDR3 is TGTGCCAGCAGCCCCCTTGGGGGGTCCCCTGTAGGTGAGCAGTTCTTC.

V gene TRBV10-3 combines with J gene TRBJ1-2; perhaps TRBD1 as D (5 bases). This CDR3 contains 15 residues. The V gene lost 3 bases and the J gene lost 2 bases, with 13 bases spanning the gap. Looked up from germline, CDR1 is ENHRY and CDR2 is SYGVKD. The CDR3 here is CAISDSTGKNYGYTF. The CDR3 bases are TGTGCCATCAGTGATAGCACAGGTAAAAACTATGGCTACACCTTC.

This chain links TRBV21-1 with TRBJ2-6; the table names TRBD1, a call not compared with the DNA. TRBV21-1 is shown as a pseudogene. The CDR3 is 19 residues long. CDR3 sequence: CASPARRGTVFSGANVLTF. The CDR3 coding sequence is TGTGCCAGCCCAGCCCGTCGCGGGACAGTTTTCTCTGGGGCCAACGTCCTGACTTTC.

This clone was picked up one time. The V call is TRBV4-1, the J call TRBJ2-3; D possibly corresponds to TRBD1 (6 bases). Trimming removed 0 bases from V and 4 bases from J, with 14 bases in between. CDR3 length: 16 amino acids. Germline V CDR1 and CDR2: MGHRA, YSYEKL. The CDR3 DNA reads as TGCGCCAGCAGCCAAGATGTGGGGGCCTGGGCAGATACGCAGTATTTT. Protein: CASSQDVGAWADTQYF.